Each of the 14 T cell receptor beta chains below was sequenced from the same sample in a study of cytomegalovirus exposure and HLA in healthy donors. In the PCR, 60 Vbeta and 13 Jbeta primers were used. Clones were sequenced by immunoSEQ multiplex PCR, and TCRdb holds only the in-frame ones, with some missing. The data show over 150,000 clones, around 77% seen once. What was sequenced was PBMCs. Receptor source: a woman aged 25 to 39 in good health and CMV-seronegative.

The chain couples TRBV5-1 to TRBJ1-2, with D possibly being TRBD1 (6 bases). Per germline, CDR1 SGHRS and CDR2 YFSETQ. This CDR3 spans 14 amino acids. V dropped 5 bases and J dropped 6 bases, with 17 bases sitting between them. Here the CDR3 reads CASSFQGGGHGYTF. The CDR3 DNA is TGCGCCAGCAGTTTCCAGGGTGGGGGCCATGGCTACACCTTC.

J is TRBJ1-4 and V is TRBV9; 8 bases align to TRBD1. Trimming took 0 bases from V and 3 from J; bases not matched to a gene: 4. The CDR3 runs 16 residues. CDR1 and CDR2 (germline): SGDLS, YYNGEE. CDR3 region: CASSVAQGASNEKLFF. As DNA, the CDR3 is TGTGCCAGCAGCGTAGCTCAGGGGGCCTCTAATGAAAAACTGTTTTTT.

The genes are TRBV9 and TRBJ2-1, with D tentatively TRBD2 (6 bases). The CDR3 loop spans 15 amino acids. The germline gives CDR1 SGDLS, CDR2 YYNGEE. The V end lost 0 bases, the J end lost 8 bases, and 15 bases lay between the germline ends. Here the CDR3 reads CASSVGFREFDEQFF. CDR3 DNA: TGTGCCAGCAGCGTAGGTTTTCGGGAGTTCGATGAGCAGTTCTTC.

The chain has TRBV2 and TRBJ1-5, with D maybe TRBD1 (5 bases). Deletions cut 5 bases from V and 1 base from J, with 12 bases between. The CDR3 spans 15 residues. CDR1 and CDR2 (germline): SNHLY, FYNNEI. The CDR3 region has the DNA TGTGCCAGCAGTCTGGTCAGGGTGAGCAATCAGCCCCAGCATTTT. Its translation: CASSLVRVSNQPQHF.

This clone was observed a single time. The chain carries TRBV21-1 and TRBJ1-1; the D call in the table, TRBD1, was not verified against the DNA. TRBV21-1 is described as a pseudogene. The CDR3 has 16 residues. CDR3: CASSRRTGGTGGEAFF. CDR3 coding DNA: TGTGCCAGCAGCAGGAGAACAGGGGGAACAGGCGGTGAAGCTTTCTTT.

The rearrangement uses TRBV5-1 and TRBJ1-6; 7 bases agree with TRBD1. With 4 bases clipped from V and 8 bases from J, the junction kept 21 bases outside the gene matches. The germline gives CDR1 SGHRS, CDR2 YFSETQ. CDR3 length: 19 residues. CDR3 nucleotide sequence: TGCGCCAGCAGCCCGGGAGGGGGCAGATCTGGGTCGCAGTATTCACCCCTCCACTTT. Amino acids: CASSPGGGRSGSQYSPLHF.

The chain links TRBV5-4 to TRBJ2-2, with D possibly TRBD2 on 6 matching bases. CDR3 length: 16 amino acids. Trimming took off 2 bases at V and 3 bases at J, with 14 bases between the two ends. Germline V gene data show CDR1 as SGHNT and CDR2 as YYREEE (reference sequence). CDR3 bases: TGTGCCAGCAGCTTCCCGGCGGGGACTTACACCGGGGAGCTGTTTTTT. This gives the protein CASSFPAGTYTGELFF.

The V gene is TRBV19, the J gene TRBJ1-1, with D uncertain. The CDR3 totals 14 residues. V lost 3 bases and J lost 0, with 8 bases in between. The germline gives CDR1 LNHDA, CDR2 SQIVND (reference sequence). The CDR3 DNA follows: TGTGCCAGTAGTATCGCCTCGGTGAACACTGAAGCTTTCTTT. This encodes CASSIASVNTEAFF.

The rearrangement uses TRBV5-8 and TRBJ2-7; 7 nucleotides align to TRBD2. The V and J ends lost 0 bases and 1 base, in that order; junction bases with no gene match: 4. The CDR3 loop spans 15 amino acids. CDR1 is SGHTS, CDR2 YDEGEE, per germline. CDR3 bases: TGTGCCAGCAGCTTGGAAGTCGGGAGGTCCTACGAGCAGTACTTC. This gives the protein CASSLEVGRSYEQYF.

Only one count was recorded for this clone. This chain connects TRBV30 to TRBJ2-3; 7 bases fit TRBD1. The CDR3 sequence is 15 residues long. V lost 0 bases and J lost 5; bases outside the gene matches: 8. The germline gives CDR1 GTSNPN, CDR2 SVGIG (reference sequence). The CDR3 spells CAWSVHTGVGDTQYF. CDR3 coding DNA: TGTGCCTGGAGTGTACACACAGGGGTAGGAGATACGCAGTATTTT.

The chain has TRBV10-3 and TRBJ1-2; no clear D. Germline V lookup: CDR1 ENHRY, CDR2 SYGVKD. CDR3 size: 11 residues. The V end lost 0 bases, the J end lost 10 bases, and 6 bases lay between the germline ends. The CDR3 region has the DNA TGTGCCATCAGTGAGTCCAGGCTCTACACCTTC. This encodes CAISESRLYTF.

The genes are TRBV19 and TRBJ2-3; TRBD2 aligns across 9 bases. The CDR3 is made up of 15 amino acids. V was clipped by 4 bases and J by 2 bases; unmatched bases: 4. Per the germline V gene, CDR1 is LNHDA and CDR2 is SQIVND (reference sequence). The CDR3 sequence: CASSRASGITDTQYF. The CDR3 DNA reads TGTGCCAGTAGTAGAGCTAGCGGGATCACAGATACGCAGTATTTT.

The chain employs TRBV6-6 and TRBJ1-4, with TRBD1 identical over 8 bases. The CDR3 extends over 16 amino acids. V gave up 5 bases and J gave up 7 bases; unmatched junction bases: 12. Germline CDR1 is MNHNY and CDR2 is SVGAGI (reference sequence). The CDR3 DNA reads TGTGCCAGCAGTCATTCTCCCGGGACAGGTCTTGAAAAACTGTTTTTT. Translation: CASSHSPGTGLEKLFF.

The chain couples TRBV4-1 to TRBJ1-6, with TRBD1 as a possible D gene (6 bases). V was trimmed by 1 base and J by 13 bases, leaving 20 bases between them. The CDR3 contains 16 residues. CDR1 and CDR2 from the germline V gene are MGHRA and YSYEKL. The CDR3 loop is CASSQVFDPGALPLHF. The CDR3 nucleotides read TGCGCCAGCAGCCAAGTTTTCGATCCAGGGGCCCTCCCCCTCCACTTT.